This entry is about one TCR beta chain. V lost 3 bases, J lost 0 bases, and 22 bases stayed unmatched. The germline CDR1 and CDR2 sequences are SGHTA and FQGNSA. The length of the CDR3 is 22 residues. Each donor (without exception) was a healthy Caucasian. The sample comes from a study of identical twins. TCRdb called the 5' RACE reads again in MiXCR, with one record for every CDR3 protein. The sample has 430,000 or so distinct CDR3 sequences, 20% to 30% seen once. The same specimen was also included in a second study, on T cells expressing NK-cell markers.

Sequencing input: CD4+ T cells sorted from blood. The gene calls are TRBV7-2 and TRBJ2-4; 8 positions agree with TRBD2. The sequence came from a woman aged 18-29 years in good health. The CDR3 region has the DNA TGTGCCAGCAGCTTCCCCGCTACTCAGCGGGGGAGACGGCCGATAGCCAAAAACATTCAGTACTTC. It yields the protein CASSFPATQRGRRPIAKNIQYF.